The source of this T cell receptor (beta chain) is a study of blood T cells in healthy people across ages. About the research overall: About one barcoded TCR beta cDNA was captured per two T cells. The study, taken as a whole, reports: Reliance upon unsorted PBMCs precluded definitive naive versus antigen-experienced comparison. Per-million-T-cell TCR beta diversity fell roughly linearly with age.

Details on this clonotype: Its antigen is not identified.

The CDR3 extends over 14 amino acids. Germline V CDR1 and CDR2: MGHRA, YSYEKL. Trimming shortened V by 3 bases and J by 2 bases, and 11 bases separated the two germline ends. A sample-barcoded 5' primer and a J-beta primer mix were used in a second PCR of roughly 7 to 12 cycles. TCRdb recomputed calls from the 5' RACE reads with MiXCR, one row per CDR3 protein. The sample records about 930,000 distinct CDR3 sequences, about 29% being singletons. The sample was also reused in another study, on T cells of mothers and their children.

The sequencing input was blood. This TCR derives from a woman in her forties in good health. This rearrangement joins TRBV4-1 to TRBJ2-7; D may be TRBD1 (6 bases). CDR3 residues: CASSQATGPYEQYF. The CDR3 coding sequence is TGCGCCAGCAGCCAGGCAACAGGGCCCTACGAGCAGTACTTC.